Shown below are 26 T cell receptor beta chains from a single sample sequenced in a study of T cells in Graves' hyperthyroidism and ophthalmopathy. Template material for amplifying TCR beta CDR3 regions consisted of RNA transcripts. First-round RT-PCR targeting the TCR CDR3 was performed with the HTBI primer set. TCRdb passed the multiplex PCR reads through MiXCR, listing each CDR3 protein once. The sample lists approximately 720,000 distinct CDR3 sequences; 18% were seen once. Sequencing used blood. Every receptor here comes from a woman between 50 and 59 years old with Graves' hyperthyroidism that later progressed to Graves' ophthalmopathy.

CDR3 protein: CASSWGGGTGELFF. CDR3 nucleotides: TGTGCCAGCAGTTGGGGCGGAGGCACCGGGGAGCTGTTTTTT. The chain links TRBV27 to TRBJ2-2, with D perhaps being TRBD1 or TRBD2 (5 bases each). This CDR3 has 14 amino acids. Deletions cut 4 bases from V and 4 bases from J, with 10 bases between. Germline V gene data show CDR1 as MNHEY and CDR2 as SMNVEV (reference sequence).

This clonotype was detected ten times or more. The genes are TRBV7-9 and TRBJ2-5; 7 bases fit TRBD1. Germline lookup yields CDR1 SEHNR and CDR2 FQNEAQ (reference sequence). This CDR3 is 16 amino acids long. The junction had 9 bases not matched to a gene; V was cut back by 1 base and J by 4 bases. CDR3 protein: CASSLEGDSVGETQYF. The DNA of the CDR3 is TGTGCCAGCAGCTTAGAAGGGGACAGCGTAGGAGAGACCCAGTACTTC.

This clonotype was picked up a small number of times. The V gene is TRBV4-2, the J gene TRBJ2-5; the D gene could be TRBD1 or TRBD2 (5 bases each). The CDR3 runs 14 residues. Deletions cut 3 bases from V and 5 bases from J, with 13 bases between. CDR1 and CDR2 (germline): LGHNA, YNFKEQ. The CDR3 here is CASSQGTRLETQYF. Here the CDR3 DNA reads TGTGCCAGCAGCCAGGGGACCAGACTGGAGACCCAGTACTTC.

There are many counts of this clonotype. The gene calls are TRBV3-1 and TRBJ1-2; D possibly corresponds to TRBD1 (5 bases). The CDR3 is made up of 15 amino acids. From germline, CDR1 is LGHDT and CDR2 YNNKEL (reference sequence). V was pared by 0 bases and J by 4 bases, with 12 bases between. In DNA form, the CDR3 reads TGTGCCAGCAGCCAAGAGACAGAGAGGGTCTATGGCTACACCTTC. It specifies CASSQETERVYGYTF.

The chain recombines TRBV6-8 with TRBJ2-2; D uncertain. The CDR3 consists of 15 residues. Trimming cost V 9 bases and J 5 bases, with 19 bases left between them. In germline, CDR1 is MNHGY, CDR2 SAAAGT. CDR3: CARWQIRSKTGELFF. In DNA, the CDR3 is TGTGCCAGGTGGCAGATACGGTCCAAGACCGGGGAGCTGTTTTTT.

In this sample, this clonotype turned up many times. V usage is TRBV2 and J usage is TRBJ2-1; no firm D call. The CDR3 covers 16 residues. CDR1 and CDR2 from the germline V gene are SNHLY and FYNNEI. Trimming removed 3 bases from V and 0 bases from J, with 12 bases in between. The CDR3 coding sequence is TGTGCCAGCAGTGAGGGCCCACCCCGCTCCTACAATGAGCAGTTCTTC. Translating gives CASSEGPPRSYNEQFF.

At least ten counts were recorded for this clonotype. The chain has TRBV6-5 and TRBJ1-2; D may be TRBD1 (5 bases). V dropped 0 bases and J dropped 3 bases, with 17 bases sitting between them. The germline V gene has CDR1 MNHEY and CDR2 SVGAGI. The CDR3 spans 17 residues. The CDR3 sequence is CASSYSLPGALDYGYTF. CDR3 DNA sequence: TGTGCCAGCAGTTACTCACTTCCCGGGGCGCTGGACTATGGCTACACCTTC.

This clonotype was recorded many times. The chain has TRBV3-1 and TRBJ1-1, with D unresolved. Germline V lookup: CDR1 LGHDT, CDR2 YNNKEL (reference sequence). This CDR3 has 15 residues. V was clipped by 1 base and J by 0 bases, with 9 bases between them. The CDR3 sequence: CASSQVQTMNTEAFF. The CDR3 region has the DNA TGTGCCAGCAGCCAAGTTCAGACCATGAACACTGAAGCTTTCTTT.

In its sample, this clonotype was seen a few times. V and J are TRBV6-1 and TRBJ1-1; maybe TRBD1 (5 bases). CDR3 length: 16 amino acids. Germline CDR1 is MNHNS and CDR2 is SASEGT. Trimming removed 2 bases at V and 4 bases at J, with 17 bases between. The CDR3 region is CASSEQKIGQGTEAFF. The CDR3 DNA sequence: TGTGCCAGCAGTGAACAAAAGATCGGGCAGGGCACTGAAGCTTTCTTT.

This clonotype was counted at least ten times. The chain carries TRBV19 and TRBJ1-1, with unresolved D. This CDR3 spans 15 amino acids. CDR1 is LNHDA and CDR2 is SQIVND in the germline V gene (reference sequence). V was cut by 9 bases and J by 1 base, with 18 bases left in between. CDR3 residues: CASRSGGSANTEAFF. CDR3 DNA: TGTGCCAGCCGATCTGGAGGGTCTGCGAACACTGAAGCTTTCTTT.

This clonotype was seen at least ten times. The chain links TRBV5-1 to TRBJ2-1; the D is unclear. The CDR3 length is 13 residues. Trimming removed 0 bases from V and 7 bases from J, with 8 bases in between. The germline CDR1 and CDR2 sequences are SGHRS and YFSETQ. This CDR3 reads CASSLDRTNEQFF. The CDR3 nucleotides read TGCGCCAGCAGCTTGGATAGGACGAATGAGCAGTTCTTC.

This clonotype was detected a few times. The chain recombines TRBV27 with TRBJ2-7; 10 bases are shared with TRBD1. CDR1 and CDR2 (germline): MNHEY, SMNVEV (reference sequence). Trimming removed 2 bases from V and 4 bases from J; junction bases left unmatched: 8. The CDR3 loop spans 16 amino acids. CDR3: CASSLGTGEPVYEQYF. The DNA of the CDR3 is TGTGCCAGCAGTTTAGGGACAGGGGAGCCGGTATACGAGCAGTACTTC.

This clonotype has only a few counts. The rearrangement uses TRBV5-1 and TRBJ2-6; D is ambiguous. V was shortened by 0 bases and J by 1 base, with 8 bases between the two germline ends. This CDR3 region has 16 residues. In germline, CDR1 is SGHRS, CDR2 YFSETQ. The CDR3 bases are TGCGCCAGCAGCTTGGTGATGGGTTCTGGGGCCAACGTCCTGACTTTC. It is translated as CASSLVMGSGANVLTF.

There are many counts of this clonotype. This chain joins TRBV2 and TRBJ2-2; TRBD2 matches 11 bases. The CDR3 is 17 residues long. After removal of 6 bases from V and 3 bases from J, the junction contained 9 bases not matched to a gene. Germline lookup yields CDR1 SNHLY and CDR2 FYNNEI. DNA for the CDR3: TGTGCCAGCAGACCTGGTCTAGCGGGGGGACACACCGGGGAGCTGTTTTTT. Residues: CASRPGLAGGHTGELFF.

This clonotype appeared many times. The rearrangement links TRBV7-3 to TRBJ1-1, with D unclear. CDR1 and CDR2 from the germline V gene are SGHTA and FQGTGA. V dropped 2 bases and J dropped 0 bases, with 10 bases sitting between them. The CDR3 length is 15 residues. The DNA for the CDR3 is TGTGCCAGCAGCTTATCGGGAGGGATGAACACTGAAGCTTTCTTT. It specifies CASSLSGGMNTEAFF. Full variable domain (outside the CDR3, taken from reference TRBV7-3 and TRBJ1-1): GAGVSQTPSNKVTEKGKYVELRCDPISGHTALYWYRQSLGQGPEFLIYFQGTGAADDSGLPNDRFFAVRPEGSVSTLKIQRTERGDSAVYLCASSLSGGMNTEAFFGQGTRLTVV.

This clonotype has only a few counts. This chain uses TRBV29-1 with TRBJ2-3, with TRBD1 as a possible D gene (6 bases). The CDR3 covers 13 residues. Germline CDR1 is SQVTM and CDR2 is ANQGSEA. The V end was cut by 7 bases, the J end by 2 bases, with 13 bases between. CDR3 bases: TGCAGCGGTGCACAGGGAGTCACAGATACGCAGTATTTT. Amino acids: CSGAQGVTDTQYF.

Comment on this clonotype: A much larger clone is a single base away; this may be a read error. The chain recombines TRBV11-2 with TRBJ1-2; TRBD1 matches 8 bases. The germline V gene has CDR1 SGHAT and CDR2 FQNNGV. This CDR3 is 15 amino acids long. CDR3 loop: CASNLSQGANYGHTF. DNA for the CDR3: TGTGCCAGCAACTTAAGCCAGGGGGCTAACTATGGCCACACCTTC.

This clonotype showed up many times. The chain uses TRBV3-1 and TRBJ1-1; D remains ambiguous. Trimming left V 2 bases short and J 6 bases short, with 19 bases between. Germline V lookup: CDR1 LGHDT, CDR2 YNNKEL (reference sequence). CDR3 length: 16 amino acids. Here the CDR3 reads CASSQTGRHRAAEAFF. The CDR3 DNA follows: TGTGCCAGCAGCCAAACCGGACGGCACCGTGCCGCTGAAGCTTTCTTT.

This clonotype was recorded many times. The chain couples TRBV6-1 to TRBJ2-5; 10 bases match TRBD2. The V gene end was trimmed by 6 bases and the J gene end by 5 bases; junction bases not matched to a gene: 6. The CDR3 has 14 residues. Looked up from germline, CDR1 is MNHNS and CDR2 is SASEGT. This CDR3 reads CASSPGLAWETQYF. Here the CDR3 DNA reads TGTGCCAGCAGCCCGGGACTAGCGTGGGAGACCCAGTACTTC.

This clonotype was seen repeatedly, ten times or more. The chain couples TRBV12-3 or TRBV12-4 to TRBJ1-1; TRBD1 agrees at 11 bases. CDR3 length: 14 residues. Germline trimming cut 5 bases from V and 5 bases from J; bases unmatched to any gene: 4. This chain's CDR3 is CASSPDRGRTEAFF. The CDR3 coding sequence is TGTGCCAGCAGTCCGGACAGGGGGCGAACTGAAGCTTTCTTT.

CDR3: CAIAPGQGLYEQYF. The CDR3 nucleotides are TGTGCCATTGCCCCGGGACAGGGTCTTTACGAGCAGTACTTC. This chain connects TRBV10-3 to TRBJ2-7; 9 positions match TRBD1. The trim removed 9 bases at V and 4 bases at J, leaving 10 bases unmatched. Germline V CDR1 and CDR2: ENHRY, SYGVKD. CDR3 size: 14 residues.

In DNA form, the CDR3 reads TGTGCCACCAAACGAAAAAACAATGGAAACACCATATATTTT. Translation gives CATKRKNNGNTIYF. The chain employs TRBV27 and TRBJ1-3, with unresolved D. V was clipped by 10 bases and J by 3 bases, with 16 bases between them. The CDR3 is 14 amino acids. Per the germline V gene, CDR1 is MNHEY and CDR2 is SMNVEV (reference sequence).

The CDR3 nucleotides read TGTGCCAGTAGTTCCACAGGGTGGCAAGAGACCCAGTACTTC. It encodes CASSSTGWQETQYF. J is TRBJ2-5 and V is TRBV19, with D possibly being TRBD1 (6 bases). There are 14 residues in the CDR3. The germline V gene has CDR1 LNHDA and CDR2 SQIVND (reference sequence). Trimming cost V 5 bases and J 2 bases, with 12 bases left between them. Full variable domain (rest looked up from reference TRBV19 and TRBJ2-5): DGGITQSPKYLFRKEGQNVTLSCEQNLNHDAMYWYRQDPGQGLRLIYYSQIVNDFQKGDIAEGYSVSREKKESFPLTVTSAQKNPTAFYLCASSSTGWQETQYFGPGTRLLVL.

The rearrangement joins TRBV19 to TRBJ1-1; a weak D match, TRBD1 (6 bases). V lost 6 bases, J lost 4 bases, and 12 bases lay in between. The CDR3 contains 13 residues. From germline, CDR1 is LNHDA and CDR2 SQIVND (reference sequence). The CDR3 sequence: CASRWTAGTEAFF. DNA for the CDR3: TGTGCCAGTAGATGGACAGCGGGCACTGAAGCTTTCTTT.

The CDR3 nucleotides are TGTGCCAGCAGCTACGGACTAGCGGGGGGCGGATACAATGAGCAGTTCTTC. Translated, it gives CASSYGLAGGGYNEQFF. The chain employs TRBV7-3 and TRBJ2-1, with 14 bases matching TRBD2. Germline V CDR1 and CDR2: SGHTA, FQGTGA. Trimming at V came to 4 bases and at J to 4 bases, leaving 6 bases not matched to a gene. The CDR3 extends over 17 amino acids. Full variable domain (missing parts from reference TRBV7-3 and TRBJ2-1): GAGVSQTPSNKVTEKGKYVELRCDPISGHTALYWYRQSLGQGPEFLIYFQGTGAADDSGLPNDRFFAVRPEGSVSTLKIQRTERGDSAVYLCASSYGLAGGGYNEQFFGPGTRLTVL.

This clonotype was counted a few times. This chain links TRBV6-1 with TRBJ1-2; weak D call: TRBD1 (5 bases). Germline V gives CDR1 MNHNS, CDR2 SASEGT. The CDR3 is made up of 14 amino acids. V lost 5 bases, J lost 4 bases, and 14 bases lay in between. The CDR3 is CASSRGGVGYGYTF. CDR3 DNA: TGTGCCAGCAGTCGCGGGGGTGTCGGCTATGGCTACACCTTC.